This T cell receptor (beta chain) was captured by sequencing in a study of shared clonotypes between healthy human individuals. General study points: On the whole, naive subsets had larger estimated richness than memory subsets had.

Assay used: immunoSEQ multiplex PCR; TCRdb lists only in-frame clones, some missing. The table shows some 2,500,000 clones, with approximately 94% occurring only once. The junction had 7 bases not matched to a gene; V was cut back by 0 bases and J by 5 bases. There are 16 residues in the CDR3. Germline CDR1 and CDR2: SGDLS and YYNGEE. About this clone: Its target is not known.

The gene calls are TRBV9 and TRBJ2-2; TRBD2 agrees at 7 bases. The clonotype comes from a man between 18 and 35 years old in good health. Some clones in this sample may be carry-over from other donors' samples. The sequenced material came from naive CD4+ T cells from PBMCs. As for subset: CD45RA+ positively selected. CDR3 nucleotides: TGTGCCAGCAGCGTAGGGGTTCCTAGCGGAACCGGGGAGCTGTTTTTT. As protein: CASSVGVPSGTGELFF.